This T cell receptor (beta chain) was identified during a study of cytomegalovirus exposure and HLA in healthy donors. Turning to the study itself: Later analysis reported that the approximately 110 validation repertoires shared the platform of the 650 to 700 first-cohort repertoires.

Data came from immunoSEQ multiplex PCR; TCRdb stores just in-frame clones and leaves some out. The sample holds some 240,000 clones, around 90% seen once. Notes on this clone: The antigen remains unidentified.

Findings and caveats of the study: Most TCR sequences were rare, but some public TCRs occurred in many donors. Researchers counted 150 to 200 TCR beta chains as cytomegalovirus-associated. The tendency of first-cohort TCR clusters to co-occur in the 120 or so validation repertoires was the finding of a later analysis.

CDR3 length equals 14 residues. Trimming pared 7 bases from V and 5 bases from J, leaving 18 bases between. Looked up from germline, CDR1 is SGHAT and CDR2 is FQNNGV. The origin of this receptor is a woman aged 18-29 years in good health and CMV-seropositive. The rearrangement joins TRBV11-2 to TRBJ2-7; D perhaps matches TRBD1 (5 bases). The sequencing input was PBMCs. CDR3 region: CASTNPRAGDEQYF. CDR3 coding DNA: TGTGCCAGCACCAACCCCAGGGCTGGCGACGAGCAGTACTTC.